Each of the 15 T cell receptor beta chains below was sequenced from the same sample in a study of T cells in Graves' hyperthyroidism and ophthalmopathy. Amplified regions were TCR beta CDR3 sequences from RNA transcripts. A first-round RT-PCR of the TCR CDR3 used the HTBI primer set. One entry per CDR3 protein results from TCRdb running MiXCR on the multiplex PCR reads. This sample has about 560,000 distinct CDR3 sequences, with 11% to 15% found just once. The sequenced sample was blood. These receptor sequences come from a woman aged 40-49 years with Graves' hyperthyroidism.

This clonotype occurred many times. The chain couples TRBV6-1 to TRBJ2-5, with 11 positions matching TRBD1. CDR3 length: 14 residues. CDR1 and CDR2 from the germline V gene are MNHNS and SASEGT. V trimming: 6 bases; J trimming: 5 bases; junction bases outside the gene matches: 5. CDR3 residues: CASSGTGGWETQYF. For the CDR3, the DNA is TGTGCCAGCAGCGGGACAGGGGGGTGGGAGACCCAGTACTTC.

In its sample, this clonotype was seen many times. CDR3 coding DNA: TGTGCCAGCAGCTTAAGGGACAGGGGGGCGTACAATGAGCAGTTCTTC. It codes for CASSLRDRGAYNEQFF. This chain links TRBV11-3 with TRBJ2-1; 11 bases match TRBD1. The CDR3 sequence is 16 residues long. In germline, CDR1 is SGHNT, CDR2 YENEEA. The V gene end was trimmed by 2 bases and the J gene end by 4 bases; junction bases not matched to a gene: 4.

Worth noting for this clonotype: This may stem from a read error, because a much larger clone lies one nucleotide away. The chain combines TRBV27 with TRBJ1-1; D is uncertain. This CDR3 comprises 13 residues. Germline CDR1 MNHEY, CDR2 SMNVEV (reference sequence). The CDR3 protein is CASSSPEHTGAFF. In nucleotides, the CDR3 is TGTGCCAGCAGTTCCCCGGAGCACACTGGAGCTTTCTTT.

This clonotype was observed a few times. The rearrangement links TRBV19 to TRBJ1-2; D unclear. Trimming cost V 3 bases and J 2 bases, with 13 bases left between them. The V gene's germline CDR1 is LNHDA and CDR2 SQIVND (reference sequence). The CDR3 runs to 15 residues. This CDR3 is CASSIALGQNYGYTF. CDR3 DNA: TGTGCCAGTAGTATTGCCTTGGGCCAAAACTATGGCTACACCTTC.

This clonotype was picked up a small number of times. The junction departs from germline at one end; a sequencing error may be responsible. The chain couples TRBV2 to TRBJ2-6; 8 bases match TRBD1. Germline CDR1 and CDR2: SNHLY and FYNNEI. CDR3 length: 17 amino acids. The CDR3 region has the DNA TGTGCCAGCAGAGAAGGACAGGGATTAGCTGGGGCCAACGTCCTGACTTTC. Amino acids: CASREGQGLAGANVLTF.

This clonotype was found many times. This rearrangement joins TRBV28 to TRBJ2-5, with D perhaps matching TRBD1 (6 bases). Trimming took off 6 bases at V and 2 bases at J, with 10 bases between the two ends. CDR1 MDHEN and CDR2 SYDVKM come from the germline V gene. This CDR3 has 13 residues. The CDR3 sequence is CASSHREQETQYF. The CDR3 coding sequence is TGTGCCAGCAGCCACAGGGAACAAGAGACCCAGTACTTC.

This clonotype was seen a few times. This rearrangement joins TRBV20-1 to TRBJ2-1; 7 positions match TRBD2. The V gene's germline CDR1 is DFQATT and CDR2 SNEGSKA (reference sequence). The J segment lost 6 bases and the V segment lost 6 bases, leaving 11 bases of the junction unmatched. The CDR3 runs 14 residues. The CDR3 spells CSAEAGSILNEQFF. CDR3 DNA sequence: TGCAGTGCCGAAGCGGGAAGTATCCTCAATGAGCAGTTCTTC.

The table lists this clonotype with many counts. The chain couples TRBV12-3 or TRBV12-4 to TRBJ1-2, with 9 bases lining up with TRBD1. The CDR3 is 13 amino acids. V shed 6 bases, J shed 8 bases, and the junction held 7 bases outside the gene matches. This CDR3 reads CASSTGTGTGYTF. In DNA, the CDR3 is TGTGCCAGCAGCACCGGGACAGGGACGGGCTACACCTTC.

This clonotype was counted ten times or more. The chain recombines TRBV5-1 with TRBJ2-1; TRBD2 is a possible D gene (5 bases). Germline loops: CDR1 SGHRS, CDR2 YFSETQ. Between the trimmed V and J ends, which lost 5 bases and 5 bases, there was a span of 14 bases. The CDR3 has 14 residues. The CDR3 DNA is TGCGCCAGCAGGTCGGACTCTGATAACAATGAGCAGTTCTTC. Residues: CASRSDSDNNEQFF.

The V gene is TRBV4-2, the J gene TRBJ1-3, with D perhaps TRBD1 (6 bases). CDR3 length equals 17 residues. Between the trimmed V and J ends, which lost 0 bases and 0 bases, there was a span of 12 bases. Germline V lookup: CDR1 LGHNA, CDR2 YNFKEQ. The CDR3 DNA reads TGTGCCAGCAGCCAAGATGTCCCAGGGGCCTCTGGAAACACCATATATTTT. Translated, it gives CASSQDVPGASGNTIYF.

In its sample, this clonotype was seen many times. This chain joins TRBV2 and TRBJ2-5; unclear D gene. The germline gives CDR1 SNHLY, CDR2 FYNNEI. V lost 7 bases to trimming and J lost 1 base, with 4 bases between them. This CDR3 is built from 11 residues. The CDR3, as DNA: TGTGCCAGCACCCGCCAAGAGACCCAGTACTTC. The encoded protein is CASTRQETQYF.

The chain carries TRBV6-2 or TRBV6-3 and TRBJ2-5, with D maybe TRBD1 (5 bases). The V end was cut by 7 bases, the J end by 4 bases, with 19 bases between. The CDR3 is 15 residues long. From germline, CDR1 is MNHEY and CDR2 SVGEGT. The CDR3 DNA reads as TGTGCCAGCACTTTCACTCCAGGGTTGGGAGAGACCCAGTACTTC. This sequence encodes CASTFTPGLGETQYF.

The J gene is TRBJ2-1, the V gene TRBV29-1; D is tentatively TRBD1 or TRBD2 (5 bases each). Trimming stripped 6 bases from V and 7 bases from J, with 31 bases between. This CDR3 comprises 18 residues. The V gene's germline CDR1 is SQVTM and CDR2 ANQGSEA. CDR3 sequence: CSVNPWGSGVARENEQFF. As DNA, the CDR3 is TGCAGCGTGAATCCCTGGGGCTCTGGGGTAGCCAGGGAGAATGAGCAGTTCTTC.

At least ten counts were recorded for this clonotype. V is TRBV7-2 and J is TRBJ2-7, with D possibly TRBD1 on 5 matching bases. Germline-derived CDR1 and CDR2 are SGHTA and FQGNSA. The germline V and J ends were trimmed by 3 bases and 5 bases, with 14 bases remaining between them. The CDR3 consists of 14 residues. The CDR3 region has the DNA TGTGCCAGCAGCTTTAGTTTAAGGGGCGACGAGCAGTACTTC. Its protein is CASSFSLRGDEQYF.

This clonotype came up many times. CDR3 region: CASSPIQGETQYF. As DNA, the CDR3 is TGTGCCAGCTCACCTATCCAGGGAGAGACCCAGTACTTC. The chain couples TRBV18 to TRBJ2-5; tentative D call: TRBD1 (5 bases). This CDR3 is built from 13 residues. V was pared by 3 bases and J by 4 bases, with 9 bases between. Per germline, CDR1 KGHSH and CDR2 LQKENI.